Below are 10 T cell receptor beta chains sequenced from a single sample in a study of shared clonotypes between healthy human individuals. Assay used: immunoSEQ multiplex PCR; TCRdb lists only in-frame clones, some missing. The sample holds around 2,100,000 clones, about 95% seen once. Only CD45RO-negative cells positively selected for CCR7 counted as naive CD8 cells, so terminally differentiated effector memory CD45RA+ cells were excluded. Specimen: naive CD8+ T cells sorted from blood. Receptor source: a man aged 18 to 35 in good health.

In this sample, this clone turned up once. This rearrangement joins TRBV28 to TRBJ1-5; tentative D call: TRBD1 (5 bases). V shed 5 bases and J shed 6 bases, with 14 bases lying between them. The CDR3 totals 14 residues. CDR1 MDHEN and CDR2 SYDVKM come from the germline V gene. DNA for the CDR3: TGTGCCAGCAGTCGGGGGTACGGGAGTCAGCCCCAGCATTTT. Translated, it gives CASSRGYGSQPQHF.

This chain joins TRBV5-5 and TRBJ1-5, with D maybe TRBD1 (5 bases). V shed 0 bases and J shed 6 bases, with 7 bases lying between them. Germline V gene lookup returns CDR1 SGHKS and CDR2 YYEKEE (reference sequence). This CDR3 spans 13 amino acids. The CDR3 DNA follows: TGTGCCAGCAGCTTGGGAACAGGTCAGCCCCAGCATTTT. It encodes CASSLGTGQPQHF.

The genes are TRBV13 and TRBJ2-2, with a possible D match to TRBD2 (7 bases). The CDR3 is 15 amino acids. Looked up from germline, CDR1 is PRHDT and CDR2 is FYEKMQ (reference sequence). Between the trimmed V and J ends, which lost 5 bases and 6 bases, there was a span of 16 bases. CDR3 DNA sequence: TGTGCCAGCAGCCCCAAAGAGGGGGGGCCCGGGGAGCTGTTTTTT. The encoded protein is CASSPKEGGPGELFF.

Regarding this clone: The junction departs from the called germline gene at one end, perhaps through a read error. The CDR3 coding sequence is TGTGCTAGCAGCTTAGCGACAACCTACGAGCAGTACTTC. Protein: CASSLATTYEQYF. J is TRBJ2-7 and V is TRBV7-7, with D perhaps matching TRBD2 (5 bases). CDR1 is SSHAT and CDR2 is FNYEAQ in the germline V gene (reference sequence). The CDR3 contains 13 residues.

The rearrangement links TRBV13 to TRBJ1-4; perhaps TRBD1 as D (5 bases). This CDR3 is 14 amino acids long. Trimming pared 5 bases from V and 6 bases from J, leaving 13 bases between. From germline, CDR1 is PRHDT and CDR2 FYEKMQ (reference sequence). CDR3 bases: TGTGCCAGCAGCGCCGGGACGCGGGATGAAAAACTGTTTTTT. Translation gives CASSAGTRDEKLFF.

About this clone: At the DNA level, this CDR3 is encoded by other sequences in the same sample as well. This chain uses TRBV5-6 with TRBJ2-5; no clear D gene. Germline V gives CDR1 SGHDT, CDR2 YYEEEE. V gave up 0 bases and J gave up 4 bases, with 4 bases separating them. The CDR3 length is 12 residues. CDR3 protein: CASSLATETQYF. The CDR3 coding sequence is TGTGCCAGCAGCTTGGCAACAGAGACCCAGTACTTC.

The chain recombines TRBV27 with TRBJ2-3, with D unclear. V lost 6 bases to trimming and J lost 4 bases, with 17 bases between them. The CDR3 runs to 15 residues. From germline, CDR1 is MNHEY and CDR2 SMNVEV (reference sequence). The CDR3 is CASRADGLPPDTQYF. CDR3 bases: TGTGCCAGCAGGGCGGACGGTCTACCCCCAGATACGCAGTATTTT.

J is TRBJ1-1 and V is TRBV7-9; a possible D gene is TRBD1 (5 bases). The germline CDR1 and CDR2 sequences are SEHNR and FQNEAQ (reference sequence). This CDR3 spans 14 amino acids. V lost 5 bases and J 7 bases, leaving 17 bases between the germline ends. For the CDR3, the DNA is TGTGCCAGCAGCCCGGATTGGAAGGGGAATGAAGCTTTCTTT. Its protein is CASSPDWKGNEAFF. The whole variable domain, remainder taken from reference TRBV7-9 and TRBJ1-1, is DTGVSQNPRHKITKRGQNVTFRCDPISEHNRLYWYRQTLGQGPEFLTYFQNEAQLEKSRLLSDRFSAERPKGSFSTLEIQRTEQGDSAMYLCASSPDWKGNEAFFGQGTRLTVV.

This clone was picked up one time. Different DNA sequences within this sample yield the same CDR3. V and J are TRBV9 and TRBJ2-6, with D uncertain. Trimming pared 2 bases from V and 1 base from J, leaving 7 bases between. The CDR3 runs to 15 residues. Germline lookup yields CDR1 SGDLS and CDR2 YYNGEE. In nucleotides, the CDR3 is TGTGCCAGCAGCGTGGGTGGGTCTGGGGCCAACGTCCTGACTTTC. Translating gives CASSVGGSGANVLTF. Full variable domain (remainder filled in from reference TRBV9 and TRBJ2-6): DSGVTQTPKHLITATGQRVTLRCSPRSGDLSVYWYQQSLDQGLQFLIQYYNGEERAKGNILERFSAQQFPDLHSELNLSSLELGDSALYFCASSVGGSGANVLTFGAGSRLTVL.

The V and J genes are TRBV7-9 and TRBJ1-5; possibly TRBD1 for D (6 bases). CDR1 and CDR2 (germline): SEHNR, FQNEAQ (reference sequence). The V gene lost 0 bases and the J gene lost 1 base, with 10 bases spanning the gap. The CDR3 totals 16 residues. CDR3 loop: CASSLAQGSSNQPQHF. The CDR3 nucleotides read TGTGCCAGCAGCTTAGCACAGGGTAGCAGCAATCAGCCCCAGCATTTT.